These T cell receptor beta chains were read from a single sample in a study of technical replicates of blood from a few donors. The data were produced by immunoSEQ multiplex PCR, yet TCRdb's version contains in-frame clones alone and is incomplete. The table lists 85,000 or so clones, about 94% of them singletons, with around 0.25% in the top ten. Sequenced sample: T cells isolated from PBMCs. The receptors originated from a human donor in good health. CDR3s include the opening cysteine and the closing phenylalanine or tryptophan. Fields, in order: J gene, D gene, CDR3 length, V gene, clone size, CDR3 DNA, CDR3 protein. A D gene is named only where the DNA matches it firmly. Size is stated for part of the rows, as once, few or many counts, or as a class when the clone is expanded.

J: TRBJ1-3
D: TRBD1
length: 14
V: TRBV29-1
size: -
DNA: TGCAGCGCCTGGGCCGGACAGGGTGGATACACCATATATTTT
CDR3: CSAWAGQGGYTIYF

J: TRBJ2-7
D: -
length: 13
V: TRBV5-4
size: -
DNA: TGTGCCAGCAGTTCCGACAGGTTTCGCGAGCAGTACTTC
CDR3: CASSSDRFREQYF

J: TRBJ1-1
D: -
length: 14
V: TRBV2
size: -
DNA: TGTGCCAGCAGTGAAAGCAGGCTAAACACTGAAGCTTTCTTT
CDR3: CASSESRLNTEAFF

J: TRBJ1-2
D: -
length: 14
V: TRBV19
size: few
DNA: TGTGCCAGTAGTGGGGGGGGCCCACACTATGGCTACACCTTC
CDR3: CASSGGGPHYGYTF

J: TRBJ2-7
D: -
length: 11
V: TRBV5-4
size: -
DNA: TGTGCCAGCAGCCTAGGATACGAGCAGTACTTC
CDR3: CASSLGYEQYF

J: TRBJ2-5
D: TRBD2
length: 16
V: TRBV19
size: -
DNA: TGTGCCAGTAGCGCCGCACTAGCGGGAGGGTTAGCGACCCAGTACTTC
CDR3: CASSAALAGGLATQYF

J: TRBJ1-2
D: -
length: 15
V: TRBV11-3
size: few
DNA: TGTGCCAGCAGCACCCACAGGAGCCGAACCTATGGCTACACCTTC
CDR3: CASSTHRSRTYGYTF

J: TRBJ1-2
D: -
length: 13
V: TRBV25-1
size: -
DNA: TGTGCCAGCAGTGTTGGAGGGGATGGCGGCTACACCTTC
CDR3: CASSVGGDGGYTF

J: TRBJ1-4
D: -
length: 12
V: TRBV29-1
size: -
DNA: TGCAGCGTTGCTAGGGAGAGTGAAAAACTGTTTTTT
CDR3: CSVARESEKLFF

J: TRBJ1-1
D: -
length: 13
V: TRBV28
size: -
DNA: TGTGCCAGCAGTTTATGGGGGGGCACTGAAGCTTTCTTT
CDR3: CASSLWGGTEAFF

J: TRBJ2-3
D: TRBD1
length: 14
V: TRBV19
size: -
DNA: TGTGCCAGTAGGAACAGGGGTCTCACAGATACGCAGTATTTT
CDR3: CASRNRGLTDTQYF

J: TRBJ2-1
D: TRBD2
length: 17
V: TRBV29-1
size: -
DNA: TGCAGCGTTGAACCGTCCGGGCGGGAGGGGGCCTACAATGAGCAGTTCTTC
CDR3: CSVEPSGREGAYNEQFF

J: TRBJ1-5
D: TRBD1
length: 15
V: TRBV6-5
size: -
DNA: TGTGCCAGCTCCGGGGCGGGGCAGGGGGGTCAGCCCCAGCATTTT
CDR3: CASSGAGQGGQPQHF

J: TRBJ2-2
D: -
length: 16
V: TRBV7-9
size: -
DNA: TGTGCCAGCAGCCCTTTACGACTAGAAAAAGCCGGGGAGCTGTTTTTT
CDR3: CASSPLRLEKAGELFF

J: TRBJ2-1
D: TRBD2
length: 14
V: TRBV7-9
size: -
DNA: TGTGCCAGCCAACTAGCGGGAGATTCAGGAGAGCAGTTCTTC
CDR3: CASQLAGDSGEQFF

J: TRBJ2-1
D: -
length: 16
V: TRBV5-1
size: -
DNA: TGCGCCAGCAGCTTGGATTCAGCGAGCTCCTACAATGAGCAGTTCTTC
CDR3: CASSLDSASSYNEQFF

J: TRBJ2-7
D: TRBD1
length: 15
V: TRBV4-2
size: -
DNA: TGTGCCAGCAGCCAGGACAGGTCGTCGAAGCTCGAGCAGTACTTC
CDR3: CASSQDRSSKLEQYF

J: TRBJ2-7
D: TRBD2
length: 14
V: TRBV7-9
size: -
DNA: TGTGCCAGCAGCACGGGACTAGCGGGAGACAAGCAGTACTTC
CDR3: CASSTGLAGDKQYF

J: TRBJ1-1
D: -
length: 15
V: TRBV7-9
size: -
DNA: TGTGCCAGCAGCTTAAGGGGCGCGGAGAACACTGAAGCTTTCTTT
CDR3: CASSLRGAENTEAFF

J: TRBJ1-4
D: TRBD1
length: 16
V: TRBV2
size: -
DNA: TGTGCCAGCAGAAAGCGACAGGGAGCAACTAATGAAAAACTGTTTTTT
CDR3: CASRKRQGATNEKLFF

J: TRBJ2-7
D: -
length: 11
V: TRBV30
size: -
DNA: TGTGCCTGGAGAATTAGCTACGAGCAGTACTTC
CDR3: CAWRISYEQYF

J: TRBJ1-3
D: TRBD1
length: 16
V: TRBV2
size: -
DNA: TGTGCCAGCAGCCACGGGGGGGACAGCTCTGGAAACACCATATATTTT
CDR3: CASSHGGDSSGNTIYF

J: TRBJ2-3
D: TRBD2
length: 15
V: TRBV7-3
size: -
DNA: TGTGCCAGCAGCCCACAAGCGGGGGGGCCTGATACGCAGTATTTT
CDR3: CASSPQAGGPDTQYF

J: TRBJ1-4
D: -
length: 13
V: TRBV7-8
size: -
DNA: TGTGCCAGCAGCTTACGGGGGTTTGAAAAACTGTTTTTT
CDR3: CASSLRGFEKLFF

J: TRBJ1-1
D: -
length: 13
V: TRBV15
size: -
DNA: TGTGCCACCAGCCATGACAGAAATTTGGTTGCTTTCTTT
CDR3: CATSHDRNLVAFF

J: TRBJ2-1
D: TRBD1
length: 13
V: TRBV27
size: -
DNA: TGTGCCGCAGGGACAGGAGGCTACAATGAGCAGTTCTTC
CDR3: CAAGTGGYNEQFF

J: TRBJ2-1
D: TRBD2
length: 15
V: TRBV6-1
size: -
DNA: TGTGCCAGCAGTGAGAGCGGGGGGGTTTACAATGAGCAGTTCTTC
CDR3: CASSESGGVYNEQFF

J: TRBJ2-7
D: TRBD1
length: 12
V: TRBV2
size: -
DNA: TGTGCCAGCAGCCGCGAAGGGACAGGGGAGTACTTC
CDR3: CASSREGTGEYF

J: TRBJ1-2
D: -
length: 13
V: TRBV7-8
size: -
DNA: TGTGCCAGCAGCACAACAGGATACTATGGCTACACCTTC
CDR3: CASSTTGYYGYTF

J: TRBJ2-5
D: -
length: 16
V: TRBV27
size: -
DNA: TGTGCCAGCAGTCCCTACCCCTACCCTCTTAAAGAGACCCAGTACTTC
CDR3: CASSPYPYPLKETQYF